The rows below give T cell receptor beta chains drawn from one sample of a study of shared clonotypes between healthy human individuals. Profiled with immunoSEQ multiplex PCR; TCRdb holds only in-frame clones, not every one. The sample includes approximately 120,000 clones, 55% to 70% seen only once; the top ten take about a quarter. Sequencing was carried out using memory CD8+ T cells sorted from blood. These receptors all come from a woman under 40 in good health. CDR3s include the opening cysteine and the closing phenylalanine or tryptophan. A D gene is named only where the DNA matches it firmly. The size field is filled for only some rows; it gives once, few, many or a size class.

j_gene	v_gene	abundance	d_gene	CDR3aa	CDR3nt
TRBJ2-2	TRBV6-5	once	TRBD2	CASKGLAETGELFF	TGTGCCAGCAAGGGACTAGCTGAGACCGGGGAGCTGTTTTTT
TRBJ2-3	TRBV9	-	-	CASSPFTDTQYF	TGTGCCAGCAGCCCCTTCACAGATACGCAGTATTTT
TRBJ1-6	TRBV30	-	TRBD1	CACLGQGKSPLHF	TGTGCCTGCCTCGGACAGGGGAAATCACCCCTCCACTTT
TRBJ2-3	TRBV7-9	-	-	CASSYKGMNYQKDTQYF	TGTGCCAGCAGCTATAAGGGTATGAACTACCAGAAGGATACGCAGTATTTT
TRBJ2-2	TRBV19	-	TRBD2	CATDKTSGRANTGELFF	TGTGCCACCGACAAGACTAGCGGGAGGGCGAACACCGGGGAGCTGTTTTTT
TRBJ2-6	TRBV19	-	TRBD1	CASIGTAGANVLTF	TGTGCCAGTATTGGGACAGCAGGGGCCAACGTCCTGACTTTC
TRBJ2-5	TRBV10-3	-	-	CAISLTEQETQYF	TGTGCCATCAGTTTGACAGAACAAGAGACCCAGTACTTC
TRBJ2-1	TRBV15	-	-	CATSRDAAKGGNEQFF	TGTGCCACCAGCAGAGATGCGGCTAAGGGAGGCAATGAGCAGTTCTTC
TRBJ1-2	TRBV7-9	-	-	CASSLEVAVYGYTF	TGTGCCAGCAGCTTAGAGGTCGCAGTCTATGGCTACACCTTC
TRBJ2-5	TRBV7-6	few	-	CASSLAARSSQETQYF	TGTGCCAGCAGCTTAGCGGCACGTAGCAGCCAAGAGACCCAGTACTTC
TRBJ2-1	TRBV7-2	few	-	CASSFPPRGEQFF	TGTGCCAGCAGCTTCCCTCCCAGGGGTGAGCAGTTCTTC
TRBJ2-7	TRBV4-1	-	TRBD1	CASSHLIRTGAYEQYF	TGCGCCAGCAGCCACCTAATACGGACAGGGGCCTACGAGCAGTACTTC
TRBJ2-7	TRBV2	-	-	CASSVVAVATYEQYF	TGTGCCAGCAGTGTAGTAGCGGTCGCTACCTACGAGCAGTACTTC
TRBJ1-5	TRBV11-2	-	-	CASSLVRRQEGNQPQHF	TGTGCCAGCAGCTTAGTAAGGCGACAGGAGGGGAATCAGCCCCAGCATTTT
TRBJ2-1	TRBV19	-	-	CASSRGQGYNEQFF	TGTGCCAGTAGTCGGGGGCAGGGGTACAATGAGCAGTTCTTC
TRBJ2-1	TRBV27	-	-	CASSISASSYNEQFF	TGTGCCAGCAGTATTTCGGCGAGCTCCTACAATGAGCAGTTCTTC
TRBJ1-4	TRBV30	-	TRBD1	CAWSTRRQGHNEKLFF	TGTGCCTGGAGTACCCGACGACAGGGGCATAATGAAAAACTGTTTTTT
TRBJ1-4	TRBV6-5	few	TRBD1	CASGYSTGKLFF	TGTGCCAGCGGTTACTCGACAGGGAAGCTGTTTTTT
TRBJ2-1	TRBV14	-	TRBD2	CASSPGAGAGYNEQFF	TGTGCCAGCAGCCCTGGCGCGGGAGCCGGCTACAATGAGCAGTTCTTC
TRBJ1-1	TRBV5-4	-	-	CASSQGDESTEAFF	TGTGCCAGCAGCCAAGGGGACGAGAGCACTGAAGCTTTCTTT
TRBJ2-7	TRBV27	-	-	CASSSTTRYEQYF	TGTGCCAGCAGTTCCACGACCCGGTACGAGCAGTACTTC
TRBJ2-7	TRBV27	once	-	CASSPLGGIIYEQYF	TGTGCCAGCAGTCCCCTGGGGGGTATCATCTACGAGCAGTACTTC
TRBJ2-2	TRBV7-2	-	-	CASSYYTGELFF	TGTGCCAGCAGCTACTACACCGGGGAGCTGTTTTTT
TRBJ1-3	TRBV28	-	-	CASSPALSGNTIYF	TGTGCCAGCAGTCCAGCGCTCTCTGGAAACACCATATATTTT
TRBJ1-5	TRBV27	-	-	CASSLSDIGNQPQHF	TGTGCCAGCAGTTTATCCGATATCGGCAATCAGCCCCAGCATTTT
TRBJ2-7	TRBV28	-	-	CASSNVVGVGTLRDEQYF	TGTGCCAGCAGTAACGTAGTCGGGGTCGGCACCTTAAGGGACGAGCAGTACTTC
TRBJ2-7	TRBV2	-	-	CASSRYEQYF	TGTGCCAGCAGTCGATACGAGCAGTACTTC
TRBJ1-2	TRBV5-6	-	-	CASSWKSTGSIYGYTF	TGTGCCAGCAGCTGGAAAAGTACAGGGAGTATCTATGGCTACACCTTC
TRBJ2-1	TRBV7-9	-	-	CASSLSVNEQFF	TGTGCCAGCAGCTTGAGTGTCAATGAGCAGTTCTTC
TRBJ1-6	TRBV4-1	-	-	CASSQDFDRLFAPLHF	TGCGCCAGCAGCCAAGATTTTGACAGGTTGTTTGCACCCCTCCACTTT
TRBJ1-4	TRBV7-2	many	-	CASSALSGATNEKLFF	TGTGCCAGCAGCGCACTATCGGGAGCAACTAATGAAAAACTGTTTTTT
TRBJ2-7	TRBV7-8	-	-	CASSFSRMGGYEQYF	TGTGCCAGCAGCTTCTCCCGGATGGGGGGATACGAGCAGTACTTC
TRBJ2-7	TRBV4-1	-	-	CASSQDEGEGYEQYF	TGCGCCAGCAGCCAAGATGAGGGGGAGGGGTACGAGCAGTACTTC
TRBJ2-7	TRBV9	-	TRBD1	CASSPGQQHSYEQYF	TGTGCCAGCAGCCCGGGACAGCAGCACTCCTACGAGCAGTACTTC
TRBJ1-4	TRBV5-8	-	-	CASQYEKLFF	TGTGCCAGCCAGTATGAAAAACTGTTTTTT
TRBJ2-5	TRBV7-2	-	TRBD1	CASSFSGTGYQETQYF	TGTGCCAGCAGCTTCTCCGGGACAGGGTACCAAGAGACCCAGTACTTC
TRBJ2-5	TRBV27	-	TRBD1	CASSLGPLTGEETQYF	TGTGCCAGCAGTTTGGGGCCTTTGACAGGGGAAGAGACCCAGTACTTC
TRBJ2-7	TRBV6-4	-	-	CATAGTLYEQYF	TGTGCCACCGCCGGGACGCTGTACGAGCAGTACTTC
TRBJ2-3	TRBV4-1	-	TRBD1	CASSQVTGGAEDTQYF	TGCGCCAGCAGCCAAGTTACAGGGGGCGCGGAAGATACGCAGTATTTT
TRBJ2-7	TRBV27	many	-	CASSLAGSSYEQYF	TGTGCCAGCAGTTTAGCAGGGAGTAGCTACGAGCAGTACTTC
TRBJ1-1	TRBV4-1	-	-	CASSQDGGRNTEAFF	TGCGCCAGCAGCCAAGATGGCGGCCGGAACACTGAAGCTTTCTTT
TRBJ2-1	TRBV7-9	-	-	CAEGDGDYNEQFF	TGTGCCGAGGGGGACGGGGACTACAATGAGCAGTTCTTC
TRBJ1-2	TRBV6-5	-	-	CASSSFDRNYGYTF	TGTGCCAGCAGCTCTTTCGACCGGAACTATGGCTACACCTTC
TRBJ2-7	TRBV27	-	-	CASSPLSSGGNTYEQYF	TGTGCCAGCAGTCCTCTCTCCTCTGGCGGGAACACCTACGAGCAGTACTTC
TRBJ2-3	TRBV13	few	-	CASSLGTVHRDTQYF	TGTGCCAGCAGCTTAGGGACAGTTCATAGAGATACGCAGTATTTT
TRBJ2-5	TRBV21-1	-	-	CASSKSPGRTGQETQYF	TGTGCCAGCAGCAAATCTCCAGGCAGGACAGGTCAAGAGACCCAGTACTTC
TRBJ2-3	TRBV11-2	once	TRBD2	CASSLTGGHPDTQYF	TGTGCCAGCAGCTTAACGGGAGGCCATCCAGATACGCAGTATTTT
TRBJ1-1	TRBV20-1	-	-	CSAGKNTEAFF	TGCAGTGCTGGCAAGAACACTGAAGCTTTCTTT
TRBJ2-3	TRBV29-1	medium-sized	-	CSVEVEAGNTQYF	TGCAGCGTTGAAGTAGAGGCAGGTAATACGCAGTATTTT
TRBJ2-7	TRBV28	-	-	CASSGPDSSYEQYF	TGTGCCAGCAGTGGACCTGACAGCTCCTACGAGCAGTACTTC
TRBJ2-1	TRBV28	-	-	CASSFVGTLKQFF	TGTGCCAGCAGTTTTGTAGGGACCCTTAAGCAGTTCTTC
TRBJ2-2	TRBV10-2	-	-	CASSEPSTDGHTGELFF	TGCGCCAGCAGTGAGCCTTCGACAGATGGGCACACCGGGGAGCTGTTTTTT
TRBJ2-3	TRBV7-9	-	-	CASSLAKDYTDTQYF	TGTGCCAGCAGCTTAGCGAAGGACTACACAGATACGCAGTATTTT
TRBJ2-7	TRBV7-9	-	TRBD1	CASSHRDRDYEQYF	TGTGCCAGCAGCCACCGGGACAGAGACTACGAGCAGTACTTC